A single sample is the source of the 20 T cell receptor beta chains below, sequenced in a study of circulating CD8 cells and anti-PD-1 response in melanoma. Using approximately 15 ng of total RNA, TCR libraries were made with the QIAseq Immune Repertoire TCR panel. TCRdb re-analysed the reads in MiXCR, keeping a single row per CDR3 protein. This table has roughly 750 distinct CDR3 sequences, about 7.4% appearing once. Sorting of live CD3+CD8+TCRalphabeta+ cells by PD-1 and/or TIGIT gave four subsets. The material sequenced was CD8+ T cells from PBMCs, taken at baseline or after one month of anti-PD-1 therapy (not recorded which). The receptors were sampled from a human donor with melanoma.

The chain recombines TRBV18 with TRBJ2-5; no reliable D call. The CDR3 is made up of 15 amino acids. V dropped 3 bases and J dropped 0 bases, with 11 bases sitting between them. Germline V gives CDR1 KGHSH, CDR2 LQKENI. As DNA, the CDR3 is TGTGCCAGCTCACCCCCAAGTATGGACCAAGAGACCCAGTACTTC. Residues: CASSPPSMDQETQYF. Complete variable domain (other parts from reference TRBV18 and TRBJ2-5): NAGVMQNPRHLVRRRGQEARLRCSPMKGHSHVYWYRQLPEEGLKFMVYLQKENIIDESGMPKERFSAEFPKEGPSILRIQQVVRGDSAAYFCASSPPSMDQETQYFGPGTRLLVL.

This clonotype ranks as large. The chain recombines TRBV28 with TRBJ1-2; TRBD1 agrees at 8 bases. CDR3 size: 14 residues. The V and J ends lost 2 bases and 7 bases, in that order; junction bases with no gene match: 6. Germline CDR1 reads MDHEN; CDR2 reads SYDVKM. CDR3 sequence (DNA): TGTGCCAGCAGTTTAATTCAGGGGGCTGGTGGCTACACCTTC. Amino acids: CASSLIQGAGGYTF.

This clonotype is medium-sized (0.01 to 0.1%) within its sample. This chain joins TRBV12-5 and TRBJ2-1; D is unclear. Germline CDR1 reads LGHNT; CDR2 reads FRNRAP. Trimming took 3 bases from V and 4 from J, leaving 1 base between them. The CDR3 has 11 residues. The CDR3 protein is CASGFYNEQFF. In DNA, the CDR3 is TGTGCTAGTGGTTTTTACAATGAGCAGTTCTTC.

This clonotype counts as large. The CDR3 region has the DNA TGTGCCAGCAGCACCTATAGCGGAGGGGGCACAGATACGCAGTATTTT. This codes for CASSTYSGGGTDTQYF. This chain links TRBV7-2 with TRBJ2-3, with D possibly being TRBD2 (6 bases). Trimming took off 5 bases at V and 1 base at J, with 16 bases between the two ends. CDR1 and CDR2 from the germline V gene are SGHTA and FQGNSA. The CDR3 runs 16 residues. Looking up the rest from reference TRBV7-2 and TRBJ2-3 gives the full variable domain: GAGVSQSPSNKVTEKGKDVELRCDPISGHTALYWYRQSLGQGLEFLIYFQGNSAPDKSGLPSDRFSAERTGGSVSTLTIQRTQQEDSAVYLCASSTYSGGGTDTQYFGPGTRLTVL.

This clonotype rates as large. CDR3 residues: CASSSSGTGDVEAFF. For the CDR3, the DNA is TGTGCCAGCAGTTCTTCCGGGACAGGCGACGTTGAAGCTTTCTTT. The chain uses TRBV27 and TRBJ1-1, with TRBD1 matching 8 bases. CDR1 is MNHEY and CDR2 is SMNVEV in the germline V gene (reference sequence). There are 15 residues in the CDR3. With V trimmed by 4 bases and J by 7 bases, 11 bases remained unmatched.

By its share, this clonotype is medium-sized. CDR3 DNA: TGTGCCAGCTCACCACCTACAGGCCCAGATACGCAGTATTTT. Its translation is CASSPPTGPDTQYF. V usage is TRBV18 and J usage is TRBJ2-3; a possible D gene is TRBD1 (5 bases). Per germline, CDR1 KGHSH and CDR2 LQKENI. Trimming pared 0 bases from V and 4 bases from J, leaving 8 bases between. The CDR3 is made up of 14 amino acids.

Within the sample, this clonotype is medium-sized. This chain joins TRBV20-1 and TRBJ2-7, with D possibly matching TRBD2 (6 bases). The CDR3 has 13 amino acids. The germline V and J ends were trimmed by 6 bases and 0 bases, with 12 bases remaining between them. Germline V gene lookup returns CDR1 DFQATT and CDR2 SNEGSKA (reference sequence). The CDR3 nucleotides read TGCAGTGCCCGGGACTCCAGCTCCTACGAGCAGTACTTC. Translating gives CSARDSSSYEQYF.

The V gene is TRBV28, the J gene TRBJ2-7; no clear D gene. The CDR3 is made up of 14 amino acids. Deletions cut 3 bases from V and 6 bases from J, with 15 bases between. The V gene's germline CDR1 is MDHEN and CDR2 SYDVKM. The CDR3 sequence is CASSFVNQQAEQYF. DNA for the CDR3: TGTGCCAGCAGTTTCGTCAACCAACAAGCCGAGCAGTACTTC.

By share, this clonotype counts as large. The chain uses TRBV28 and TRBJ2-3, with no clear D. The germline V gene encodes CDR1 MDHEN and CDR2 SYDVKM. This CDR3 has 14 amino acids. V was pared by 4 bases and J by 0 bases, with 8 bases between. The CDR3 loop reads CASSSRLSTDTQYF. CDR3 coding DNA: TGTGCCAGCAGTTCCCGCTTAAGCACAGATACGCAGTATTTT.

By sample fraction, this clonotype is large. The chain couples TRBV27 to TRBJ2-3; 7 bases match TRBD2. The CDR3 length is 14 residues. The V segment lost 6 bases and the J segment 5 bases; nucleotides outside the gene matches: 8. In germline, CDR1 is MNHEY, CDR2 SMNVEV (reference sequence). As DNA, the CDR3 is TGTGCCAGCAGCCCAGGACTAGAGGTAGATACGCAGTATTTT. This codes for CASSPGLEVDTQYF.

This clonotype rates as large. V is TRBV19 and J is TRBJ2-1; 11 positions agree with TRBD2. Germline V gene data show CDR1 as LNHDA and CDR2 as SQIVND (reference sequence). The CDR3 has 16 amino acids. The J segment lost 3 bases and the V segment lost 3 bases, leaving 4 bases of the junction unmatched. The CDR3 sequence: CASSISGTSGYNEQFF. The CDR3, as DNA: TGTGCCAGTAGTATCTCCGGGACTAGCGGCTACAATGAGCAGTTCTTC.

Comment on this clonotype: A much larger clone lies a single base off, so this may be a read error. V and J are TRBV9 and TRBJ2-7; TRBD2 agrees at 8 bases. From germline, CDR1 is SGDLS and CDR2 YYNGEE. The CDR3 consists of 15 residues. CDR3: CASSGLAGDSYGQYF. CDR3 in DNA: TGTGCCAGCAGCGGCCTAGCGGGTGACTCCTACGGGCAGTACTTC.

By sample share, this clonotype is large. Its ends do not fully match the called genes, so a read error is possible. This rearrangement joins TRBV27 to TRBJ1-5, with 9 nucleotides matching TRBD1. Germline lookup yields CDR1 MNHEY and CDR2 SMNVEV (reference sequence). CDR3 length: 13 residues. In DNA, the CDR3 is TGCGCCAGTTCGGACAGGGGATGGCAGCCCCAGCATTTT. It codes for CASSDRGWQPQHF.

This clonotype is categorized as medium-sized. V usage is TRBV24-1 and J usage is TRBJ1-1, with D uncertain. This CDR3 region has 12 residues. Per the germline V gene, CDR1 is KGHDR and CDR2 is SFDVKD. The CDR3 coding sequence is TGTTCCTCGTCGCTCGGGGACACTGAAGCTTTCTTT. It specifies CSSSLGDTEAFF.

This clonotype ranks as medium-sized. The chain has TRBV18 and TRBJ2-1; 11 nucleotides agree with TRBD2. The length of the CDR3 is 17 residues. V dropped 0 bases and J dropped 4; count of bases not matched to a gene: 5. Germline values: CDR1 KGHSH, CDR2 LQKENI. The CDR3 DNA reads as TGTGCCAGCTCACCACCCCTAGCGGGAGGAGGATACAATGAGCAGTTCTTC. Its protein product is CASSPPLAGGGYNEQFF.

This clonotype is labeled large (0.1 to 1%). The gene calls are TRBV7-9 and TRBJ2-1; TRBD2 aligns across 11 bases. V gave up 11 bases and J gave up 10 bases; unmatched junction bases: 16. Germline CDR1 and CDR2: SEHNR and FQNEAQ (reference sequence). The CDR3 has 15 amino acids. The CDR3 loop is CAGDSGRAPVSEQFF. CDR3 DNA: TGTGCCGGGGATAGCGGGAGGGCCCCGGTAAGCGAGCAGTTCTTC. The full variable domain, rest sourced from reference TRBV7-9 and TRBJ2-1, is DTGVSQNPRHKITKRGQNVTFRCDPISEHNRLYWYRQTLGQGPEFLTYFQNEAQLEKSRLLSDRFSAERPKGSFSTLEIQRTEQGDSAMYLCAGDSGRAPVSEQFFGPGTRLTVL.

The CDR3 spells CASSGTEDYEQYF. CDR3 bases: TGTGCCAGCAGTGGGACAGAAGACTACGAGCAGTACTTC. This sequence joins TRBV2 and TRBJ2-7; D is possibly TRBD1 (6 bases). V gave up 4 bases and J gave up 3 bases, with 10 bases separating them. The CDR3 covers 13 residues. Germline assignment: CDR1 SNHLY and CDR2 FYNNEI.

The J gene is TRBJ2-1, the V gene TRBV28; 8 bases line up with TRBD2. The CDR3 is 16 amino acids. CDR1 and CDR2 from the germline V gene are MDHEN and SYDVKM. V shed 0 bases and J 6 bases; nucleotides not matched to a gene: 7. Written as DNA, the CDR3 is TGTGCCAGCAGTTTATGGTCGGGAGGGCCCTTCAATGAGCAGTTCTTC. This translates into CASSLWSGGPFNEQFF.

This chain joins TRBV28 and TRBJ1-2; the D gene is possibly TRBD1 (6 bases). With 5 bases removed from V and 0 bases from J, the gap between germline ends came to 13 bases. Germline CDR1 is MDHEN and CDR2 is SYDVKM. The CDR3 loop spans 15 amino acids. In DNA form, the CDR3 reads TGTGCCAGCAGTCCAGGGACAAGTTCTAACTATGGCTACACCTTC. This encodes CASSPGTSSNYGYTF.

In regard to this clonotype: A read error may explain this, as a much larger clone is one base away. This chain links TRBV4-1 with TRBJ2-7; no clear D. This CDR3 is 14 amino acids long. From germline, CDR1 is MGHRA and CDR2 YSYEKL. The CDR3 region is CASSQVQASYELYF. The DNA of the CDR3 is TGCGCCAGCAGCCAAGTTCAAGCCTCCTACGAGCTGTACTTC.